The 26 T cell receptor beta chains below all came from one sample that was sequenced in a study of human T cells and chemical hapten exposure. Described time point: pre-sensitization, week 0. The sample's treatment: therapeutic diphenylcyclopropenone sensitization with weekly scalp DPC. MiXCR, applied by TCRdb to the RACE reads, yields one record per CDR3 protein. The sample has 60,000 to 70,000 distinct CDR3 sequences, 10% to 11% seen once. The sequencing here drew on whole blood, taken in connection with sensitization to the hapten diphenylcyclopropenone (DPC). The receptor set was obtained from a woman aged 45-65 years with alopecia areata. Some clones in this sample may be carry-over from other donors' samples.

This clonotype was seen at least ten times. CDR3 sequence reads: CASSQGDEQFF. CDR3 nucleotide sequence: TGTGCCAGCTCACAGGGGGACGAGCAGTTCTTC. V is TRBV18 and J is TRBJ2-1; weak D call: TRBD1 (6 bases). Germline loops: CDR1 KGHSH, CDR2 LQKENI. Between the trimmed V and J ends, which lost 4 bases and 10 bases, there was a span of 8 bases. The CDR3 totals 11 residues.

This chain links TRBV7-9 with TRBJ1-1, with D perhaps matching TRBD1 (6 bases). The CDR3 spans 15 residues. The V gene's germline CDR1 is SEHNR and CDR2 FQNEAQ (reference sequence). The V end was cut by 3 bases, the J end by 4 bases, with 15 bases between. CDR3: CASSFRGGLGTEAFF. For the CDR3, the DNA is TGTGCCAGCAGCTTCAGGGGAGGGCTGGGCACTGAAGCTTTCTTT.

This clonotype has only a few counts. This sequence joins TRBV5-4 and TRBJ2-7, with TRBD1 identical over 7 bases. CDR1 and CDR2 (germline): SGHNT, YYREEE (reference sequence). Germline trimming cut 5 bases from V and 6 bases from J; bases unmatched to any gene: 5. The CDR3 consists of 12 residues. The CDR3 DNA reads TGTGCCAGCAGACTCGGGACAGTCGAGCAGTACTTC. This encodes CASRLGTVEQYF. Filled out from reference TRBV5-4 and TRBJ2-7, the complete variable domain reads ETGVTQSPTHLIKTRGQQVTLRCSSQSGHNTVSWYQQALGQGPQFIFQYYREEENGRGNFPPRFSGLQFPNYSSELNVNALELDDSALYLCASRLGTVEQYFGPGTRLTVT.

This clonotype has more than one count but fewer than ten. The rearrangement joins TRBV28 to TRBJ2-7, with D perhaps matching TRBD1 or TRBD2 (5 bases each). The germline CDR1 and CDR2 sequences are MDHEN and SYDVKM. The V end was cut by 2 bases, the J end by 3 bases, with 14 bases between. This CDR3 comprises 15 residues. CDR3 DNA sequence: TGTGCCAGCAGTTTAGTCGGGACCGTTAACTACGAGCAGTACTTC. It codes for CASSLVGTVNYEQYF.

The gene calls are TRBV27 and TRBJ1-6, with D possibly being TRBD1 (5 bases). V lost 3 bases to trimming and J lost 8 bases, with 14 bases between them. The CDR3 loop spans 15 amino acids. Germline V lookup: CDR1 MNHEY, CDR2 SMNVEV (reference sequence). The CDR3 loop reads CASSFREGRHSPLHF. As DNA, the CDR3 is TGTGCCAGCAGTTTTCGGGAGGGGAGGCATTCACCCCTCCACTTT.

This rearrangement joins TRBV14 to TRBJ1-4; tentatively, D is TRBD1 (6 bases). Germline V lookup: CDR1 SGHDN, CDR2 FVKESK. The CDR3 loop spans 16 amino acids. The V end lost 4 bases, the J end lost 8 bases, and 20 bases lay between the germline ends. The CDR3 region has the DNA TGTGCCAGCAGCCCCCTGGAAGGGGGATCAAGGGAAAAACTGTTTTTT. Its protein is CASSPLEGGSREKLFF.

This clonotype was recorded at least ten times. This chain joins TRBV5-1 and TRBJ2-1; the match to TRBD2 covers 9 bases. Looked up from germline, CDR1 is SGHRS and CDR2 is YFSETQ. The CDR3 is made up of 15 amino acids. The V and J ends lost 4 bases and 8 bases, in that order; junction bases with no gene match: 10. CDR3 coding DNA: TGCGCCAGCAGCCCGTTAGCGGGAGTGGACTATGAGCAGTTCTTC. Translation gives CASSPLAGVDYEQFF.

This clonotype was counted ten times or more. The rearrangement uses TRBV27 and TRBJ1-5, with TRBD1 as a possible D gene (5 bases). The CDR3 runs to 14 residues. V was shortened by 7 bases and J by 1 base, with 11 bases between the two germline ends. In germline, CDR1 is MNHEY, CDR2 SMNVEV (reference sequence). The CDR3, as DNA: TGTGCCAGCAACTCCTGGGGGAGCAATCAGCCCCAGCATTTT. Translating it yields CASNSWGSNQPQHF.

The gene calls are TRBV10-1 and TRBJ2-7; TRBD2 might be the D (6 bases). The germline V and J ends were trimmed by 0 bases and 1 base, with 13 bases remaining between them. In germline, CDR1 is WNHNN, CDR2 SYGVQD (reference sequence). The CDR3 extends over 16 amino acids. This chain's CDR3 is CASSESGGAPSYEQYF. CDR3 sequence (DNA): TGCGCCAGCAGTGAGTCCGGCGGGGCCCCATCCTACGAGCAGTACTTC.

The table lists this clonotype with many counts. In DNA, the CDR3 is TGTGCCAGCAGCGCCCGTCCCCGCACAGATACGCAGTATTTT. Translated: CASSARPRTDTQYF. The chain links TRBV11-2 to TRBJ2-3, with D unclear. Germline CDR1 and CDR2: SGHAT and FQNNGV. There are 14 residues in the CDR3. V was pared by 5 bases and J by 1 base, with 10 bases between.

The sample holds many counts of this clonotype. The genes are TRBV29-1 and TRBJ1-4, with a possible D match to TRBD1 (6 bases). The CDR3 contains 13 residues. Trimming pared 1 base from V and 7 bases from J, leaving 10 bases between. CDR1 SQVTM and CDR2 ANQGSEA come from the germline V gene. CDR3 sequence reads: CSVEVGGSEKLFF. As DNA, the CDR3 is TGCAGCGTTGAAGTAGGGGGGAGTGAAAAACTGTTTTTT.

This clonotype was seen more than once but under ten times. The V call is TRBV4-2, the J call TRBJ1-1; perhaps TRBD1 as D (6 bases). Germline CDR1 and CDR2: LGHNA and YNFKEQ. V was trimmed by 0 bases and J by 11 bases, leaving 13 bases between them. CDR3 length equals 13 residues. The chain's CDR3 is CASSQDHRVEAFF. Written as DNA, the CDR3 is TGTGCCAGCAGCCAAGATCACAGGGTCGAGGCTTTCTTT.

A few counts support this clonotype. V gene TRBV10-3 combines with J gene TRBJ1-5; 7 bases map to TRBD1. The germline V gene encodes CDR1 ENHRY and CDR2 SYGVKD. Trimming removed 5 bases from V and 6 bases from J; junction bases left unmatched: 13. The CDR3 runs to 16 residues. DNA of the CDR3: TGTGCCATCAGTAAAGAACCAGACAGGGTCGGTCAGCCCCAGCATTTT. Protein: CAISKEPDRVGQPQHF.

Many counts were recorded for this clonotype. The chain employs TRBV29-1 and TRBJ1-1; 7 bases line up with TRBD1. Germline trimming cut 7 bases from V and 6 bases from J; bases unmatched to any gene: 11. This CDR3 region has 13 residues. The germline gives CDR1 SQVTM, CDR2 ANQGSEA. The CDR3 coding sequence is TGCAGCGCAACAACCGGGGGACAGTCTGAAGCTTTCTTT. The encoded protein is CSATTGGQSEAFF.

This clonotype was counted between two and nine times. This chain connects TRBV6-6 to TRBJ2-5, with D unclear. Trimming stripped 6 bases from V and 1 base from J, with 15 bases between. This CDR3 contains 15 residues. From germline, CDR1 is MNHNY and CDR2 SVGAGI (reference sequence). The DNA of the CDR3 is TGTGCCAGCAGGTTGGCTAGGAATACCCAAGAGACCCAGTACTTC. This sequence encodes CASRLARNTQETQYF.

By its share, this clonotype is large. CDR3: CASSRDGGGTEAFF. CDR3 DNA sequence: TGTGCCAGCAGCCGGGACGGGGGAGGCACTGAAGCTTTCTTT. The V gene is TRBV12-3 or TRBV12-4, the J gene TRBJ1-1; D possibly corresponds to TRBD1 (5 bases). CDR3 length equals 14 residues. Trimming shortened V by 6 bases and J by 4 bases, and 15 bases separated the two germline ends.

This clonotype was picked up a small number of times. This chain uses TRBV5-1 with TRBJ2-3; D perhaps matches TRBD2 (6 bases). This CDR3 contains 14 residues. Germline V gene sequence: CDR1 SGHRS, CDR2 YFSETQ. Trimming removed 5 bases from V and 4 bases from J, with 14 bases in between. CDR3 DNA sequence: TGCGCCAGCAGGGCGGGACCTCCATCAGATACGCAGTATTTT. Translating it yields CASRAGPPSDTQYF.

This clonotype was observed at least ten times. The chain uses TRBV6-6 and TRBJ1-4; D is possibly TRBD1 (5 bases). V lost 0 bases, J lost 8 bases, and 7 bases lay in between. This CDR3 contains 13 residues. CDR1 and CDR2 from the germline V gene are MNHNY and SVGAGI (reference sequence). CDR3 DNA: TGTGCCAGCAGTTACTCGGGGGAGGAAAAACTGTTTTTT. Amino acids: CASSYSGEEKLFF.

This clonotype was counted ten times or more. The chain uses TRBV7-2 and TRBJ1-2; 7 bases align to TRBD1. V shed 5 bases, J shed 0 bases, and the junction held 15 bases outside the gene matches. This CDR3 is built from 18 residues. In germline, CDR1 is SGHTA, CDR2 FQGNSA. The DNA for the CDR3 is TGTGCCAGCAGCCCCCCCAGGAGGGGGCGCATCCCTAACTATGGCTACACCTTC. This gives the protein CASSPPRRGRIPNYGYTF.

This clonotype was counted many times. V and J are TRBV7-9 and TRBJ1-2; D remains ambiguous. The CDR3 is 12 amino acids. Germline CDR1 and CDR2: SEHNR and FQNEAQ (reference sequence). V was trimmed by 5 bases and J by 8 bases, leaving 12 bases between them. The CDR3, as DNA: TGTGCCAGCAGCCCACGACTTGGGGGCTACACCTTC. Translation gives CASSPRLGGYTF.

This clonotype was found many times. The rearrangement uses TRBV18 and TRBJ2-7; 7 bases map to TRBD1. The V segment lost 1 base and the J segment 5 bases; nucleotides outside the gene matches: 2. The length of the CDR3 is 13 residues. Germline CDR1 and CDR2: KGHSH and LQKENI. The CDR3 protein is CASSPQGADEQYF. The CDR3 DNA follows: TGTGCCAGCTCACCACAGGGGGCGGACGAGCAGTACTTC.

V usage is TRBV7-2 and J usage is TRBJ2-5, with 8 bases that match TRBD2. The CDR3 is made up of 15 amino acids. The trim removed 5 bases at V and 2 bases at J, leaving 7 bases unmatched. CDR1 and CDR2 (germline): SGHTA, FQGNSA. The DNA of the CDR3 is TGTGCCAGCAGCCTTTCTAGCGGGTCACAAGAGACCCAGTACTTC. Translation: CASSLSSGSQETQYF. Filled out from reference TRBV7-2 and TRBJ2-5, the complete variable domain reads GAGVSQSPSNKVTEKGKDVELRCDPISGHTALYWYRQSLGQGLEFLIYFQGNSAPDKSGLPSDRFSAERTGGSVSTLTIQRTQQEDSAVYLCASSLSSGSQETQYFGPGTRLLVL.

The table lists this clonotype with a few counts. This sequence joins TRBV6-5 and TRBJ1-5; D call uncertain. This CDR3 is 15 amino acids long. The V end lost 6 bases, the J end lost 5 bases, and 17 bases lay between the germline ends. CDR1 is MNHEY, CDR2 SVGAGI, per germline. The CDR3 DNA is TGTGCCAGCAGCTCTGGAGCAGGAAGCCATCAGCCCCAGCATTTT. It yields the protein CASSSGAGSHQPQHF.

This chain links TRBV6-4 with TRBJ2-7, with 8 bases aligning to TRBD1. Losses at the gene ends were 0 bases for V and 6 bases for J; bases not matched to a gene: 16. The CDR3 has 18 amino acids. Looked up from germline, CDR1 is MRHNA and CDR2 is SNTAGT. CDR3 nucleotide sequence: TGTGCCAGCAGTGACTCGATATTAAGGTCAGGGGGCCCTGGCGAGCAGTACTTC. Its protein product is CASSDSILRSGGPGEQYF.

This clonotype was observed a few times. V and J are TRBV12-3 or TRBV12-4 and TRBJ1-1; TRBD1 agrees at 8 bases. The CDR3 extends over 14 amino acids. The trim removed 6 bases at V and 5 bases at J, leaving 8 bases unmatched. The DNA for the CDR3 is TGTGCCAGCAGGGGGACAGGTTCGGTTACTGAAGCTTTCTTT. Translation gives CASRGTGSVTEAFF.

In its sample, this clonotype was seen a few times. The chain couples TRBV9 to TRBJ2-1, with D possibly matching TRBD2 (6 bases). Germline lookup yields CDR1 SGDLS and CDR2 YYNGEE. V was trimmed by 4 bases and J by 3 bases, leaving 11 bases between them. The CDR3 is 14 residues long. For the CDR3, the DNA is TGTGCCAGCAGCCCCGGGGGAGGCTACAATGAGCAGTTCTTC. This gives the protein CASSPGGGYNEQFF.